This T cell receptor (beta chain) appears in the sequencing data of a study of control samples from healthy donors and cancer patients. Sequencing was performed with immunoSEQ multiplex PCR; in TCRdb, only in-frame clones are kept and a portion is missing. The data show more than 95,000 clones, with about nine tenths seen just once and more than 6.5% held by the top ten. A word on this clone: The junction departs from germline at one end; a sequencing error may be responsible.

This CDR3 has 14 amino acids. The V gene's germline CDR1 is MNHEY and CDR2 SVGAGI. The TCR sequence derives from a middle-aged man in good health. The chain links TRBV6-5 to TRBJ1-2; D gene ambiguous. The sample consisted of blood. DNA of the CDR3: TGTGCCAGCAGTTTGACCCCATCTAAGTATGGCTACACCTTC. Residues: CASSLTPSKYGYTF.